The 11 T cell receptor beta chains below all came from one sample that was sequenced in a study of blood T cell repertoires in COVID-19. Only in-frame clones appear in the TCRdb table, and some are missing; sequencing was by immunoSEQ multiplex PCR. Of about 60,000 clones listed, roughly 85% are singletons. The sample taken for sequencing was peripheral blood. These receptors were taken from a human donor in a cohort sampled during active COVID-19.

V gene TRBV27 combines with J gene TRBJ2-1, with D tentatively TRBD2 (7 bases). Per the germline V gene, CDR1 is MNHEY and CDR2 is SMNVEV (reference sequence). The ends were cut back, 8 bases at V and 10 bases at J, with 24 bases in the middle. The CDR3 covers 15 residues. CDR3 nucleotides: TGTGCCAGCCAGGTGGGGCGGGGGCCAACTGGGGAGCAGTTCTTC. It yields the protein CASQVGRGPTGEQFF.

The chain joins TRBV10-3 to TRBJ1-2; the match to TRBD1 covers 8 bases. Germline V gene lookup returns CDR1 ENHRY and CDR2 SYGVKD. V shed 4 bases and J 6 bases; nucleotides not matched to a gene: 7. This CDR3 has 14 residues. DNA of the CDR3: TGTGCCATCAGTGTTCAGGGGGCGGAGCATGGCTACACCTTC. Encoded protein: CAISVQGAEHGYTF.

This CDR3 is CATSDLDQGAGTYEQYF. CDR3 nucleotides: TGTGCCACCAGTGATTTGGACCAGGGGGCAGGGACCTACGAGCAGTACTTC. The chain carries TRBV24-1 and TRBJ2-7, with 8 bases aligning to TRBD1. The CDR3 extends over 17 amino acids. J was trimmed by 2 bases and V by 0 bases; bases with no gene match: 8. Germline assignment: CDR1 KGHDR and CDR2 SFDVKD.

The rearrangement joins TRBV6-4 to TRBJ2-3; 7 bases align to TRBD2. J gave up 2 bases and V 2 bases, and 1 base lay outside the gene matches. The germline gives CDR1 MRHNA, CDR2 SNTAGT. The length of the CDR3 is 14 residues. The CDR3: CASSDRGDTDTQYF. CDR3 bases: TGTGCCAGCAGTGACCGGGGGGACACAGATACGCAGTATTTT.

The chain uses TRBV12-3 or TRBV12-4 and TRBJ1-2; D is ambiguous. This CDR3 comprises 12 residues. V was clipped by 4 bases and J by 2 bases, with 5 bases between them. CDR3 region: CASSWQNYGYTF. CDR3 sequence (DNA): TGTGCCAGCAGTTGGCAGAACTATGGCTACACCTTC.

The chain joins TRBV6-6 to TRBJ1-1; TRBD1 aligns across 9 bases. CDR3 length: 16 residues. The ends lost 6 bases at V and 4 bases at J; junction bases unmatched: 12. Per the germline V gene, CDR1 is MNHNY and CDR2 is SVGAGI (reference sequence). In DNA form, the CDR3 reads TGTGCCAGCAGAGCTTCACAGGGGGCGCAGGGCACTGAAGCTTTCTTT. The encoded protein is CASRASQGAQGTEAFF.

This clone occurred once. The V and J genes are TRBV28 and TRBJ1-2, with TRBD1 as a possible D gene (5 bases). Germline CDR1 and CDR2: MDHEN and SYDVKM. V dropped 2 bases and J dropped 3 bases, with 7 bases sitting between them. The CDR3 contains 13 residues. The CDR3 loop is CASSLDSHYGYTF. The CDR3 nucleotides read TGTGCCAGCAGTTTAGACAGCCACTATGGCTACACCTTC.

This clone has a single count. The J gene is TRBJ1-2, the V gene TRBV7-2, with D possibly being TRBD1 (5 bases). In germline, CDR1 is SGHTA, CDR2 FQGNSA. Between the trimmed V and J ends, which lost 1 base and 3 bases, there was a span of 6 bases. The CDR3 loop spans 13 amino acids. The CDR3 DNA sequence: TGTGCCAGCAGCTTAGGACAGTACTATGGCTACACCTTC. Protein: CASSLGQYYGYTF.

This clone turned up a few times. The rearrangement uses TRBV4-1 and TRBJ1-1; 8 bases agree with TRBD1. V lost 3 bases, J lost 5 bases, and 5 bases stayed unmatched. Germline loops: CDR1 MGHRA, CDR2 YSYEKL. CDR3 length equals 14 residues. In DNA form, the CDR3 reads TGCGCCAGCAGCCATCACACAGGGGGAACTGAAGCTTTCTTT. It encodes CASSHHTGGTEAFF.

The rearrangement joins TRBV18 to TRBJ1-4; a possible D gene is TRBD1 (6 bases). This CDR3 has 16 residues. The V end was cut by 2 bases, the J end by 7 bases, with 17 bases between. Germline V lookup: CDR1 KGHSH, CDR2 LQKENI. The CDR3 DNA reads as TGTGCCAGCTCACCAGTGAGCGACAGGAACATTGAAAAACTGTTTTTT. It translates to CASSPVSDRNIEKLFF.

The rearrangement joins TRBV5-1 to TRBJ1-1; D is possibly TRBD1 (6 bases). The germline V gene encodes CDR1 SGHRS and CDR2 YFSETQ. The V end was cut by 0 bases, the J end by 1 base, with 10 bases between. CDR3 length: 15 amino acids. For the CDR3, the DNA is TGCGCCAGCAGCTTGGCCGGACAGTCGAACACTGAAGCTTTCTTT. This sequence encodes CASSLAGQSNTEAFF.